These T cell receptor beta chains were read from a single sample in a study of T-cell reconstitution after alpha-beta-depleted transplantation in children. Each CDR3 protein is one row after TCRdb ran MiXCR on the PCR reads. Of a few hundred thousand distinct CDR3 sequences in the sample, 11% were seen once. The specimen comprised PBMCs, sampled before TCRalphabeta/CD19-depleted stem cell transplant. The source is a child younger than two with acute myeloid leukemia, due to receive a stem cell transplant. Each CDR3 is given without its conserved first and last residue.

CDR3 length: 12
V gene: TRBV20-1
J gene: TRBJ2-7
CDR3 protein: SARDYLSSYEQY

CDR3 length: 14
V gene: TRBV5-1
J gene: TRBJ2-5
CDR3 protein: ASSLVMGGGQETQY

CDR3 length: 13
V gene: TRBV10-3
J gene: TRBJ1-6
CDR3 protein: AISPGQRINSPLH

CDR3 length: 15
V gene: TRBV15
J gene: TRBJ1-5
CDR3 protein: ATSRDQGKRIGQPQH

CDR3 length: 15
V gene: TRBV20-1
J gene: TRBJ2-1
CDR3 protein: SASERLAGLYYNEQF

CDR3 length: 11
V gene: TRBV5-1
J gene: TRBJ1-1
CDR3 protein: ASSARGNTEAF

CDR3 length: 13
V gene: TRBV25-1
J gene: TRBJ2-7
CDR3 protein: ASSPLAGRPYEQY

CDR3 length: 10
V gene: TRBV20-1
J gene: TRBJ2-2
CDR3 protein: SARTSAGELF

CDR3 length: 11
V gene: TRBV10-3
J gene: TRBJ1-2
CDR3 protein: AITGEEGYGYT

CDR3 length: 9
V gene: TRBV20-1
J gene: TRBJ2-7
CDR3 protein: SASASGEQY

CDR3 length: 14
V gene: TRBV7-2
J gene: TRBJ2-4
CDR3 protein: ASSLGAGGAKNIQY

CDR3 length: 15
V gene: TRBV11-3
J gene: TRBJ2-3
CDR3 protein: ASSDRGSGGFTDTQY

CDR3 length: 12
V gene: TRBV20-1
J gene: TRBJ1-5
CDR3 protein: SASVNQGAQPQH

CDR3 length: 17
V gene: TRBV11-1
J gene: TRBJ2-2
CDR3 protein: ASSLRRGVSYRTTGELF

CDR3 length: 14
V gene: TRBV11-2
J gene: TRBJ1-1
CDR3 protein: ASSLGSRLVGTEAF

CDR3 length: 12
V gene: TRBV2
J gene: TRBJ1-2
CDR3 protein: ASSPGQTNYGYT

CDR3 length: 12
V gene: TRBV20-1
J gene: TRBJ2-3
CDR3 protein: SAHTGKSTDTQY

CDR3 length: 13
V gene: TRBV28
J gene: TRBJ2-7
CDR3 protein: ASSYRVPRSYEQY

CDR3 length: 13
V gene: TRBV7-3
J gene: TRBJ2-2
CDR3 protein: ASSFDLAGTGELF

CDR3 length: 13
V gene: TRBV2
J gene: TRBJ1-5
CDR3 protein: ASSVRAAANQPQH

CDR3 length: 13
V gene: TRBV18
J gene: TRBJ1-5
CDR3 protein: ASSPEGSEDQPQH

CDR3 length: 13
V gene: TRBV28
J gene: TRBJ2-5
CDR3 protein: ASSPSFVMRETQY

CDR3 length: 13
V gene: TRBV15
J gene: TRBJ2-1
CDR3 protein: ATSRDLRHDNEQF

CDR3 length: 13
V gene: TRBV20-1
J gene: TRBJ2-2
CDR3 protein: SARVAIANTGELF

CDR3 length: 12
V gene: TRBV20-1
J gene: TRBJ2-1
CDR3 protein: SAIRQGGYNEQF

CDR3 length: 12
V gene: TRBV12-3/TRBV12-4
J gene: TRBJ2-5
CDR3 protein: ASSLIGVLETQY

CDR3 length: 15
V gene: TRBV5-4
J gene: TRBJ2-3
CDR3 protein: ASSLAGLAGVVDTQY

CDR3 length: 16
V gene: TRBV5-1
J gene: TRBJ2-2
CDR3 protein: ASSLRGGLAKDTGELF

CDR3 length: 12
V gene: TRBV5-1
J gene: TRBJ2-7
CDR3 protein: ASSLATGSYEQY

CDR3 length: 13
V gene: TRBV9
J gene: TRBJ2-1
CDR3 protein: ASSVTWRGYNEQF

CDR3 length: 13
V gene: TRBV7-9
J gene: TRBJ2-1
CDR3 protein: ATRRVAAVYNEQF

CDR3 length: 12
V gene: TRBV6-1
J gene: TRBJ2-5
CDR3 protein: ASSERPAGETQY

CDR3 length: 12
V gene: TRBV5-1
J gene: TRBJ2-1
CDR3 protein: ASIAGSPGDEQF

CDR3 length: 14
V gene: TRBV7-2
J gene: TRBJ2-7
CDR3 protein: ASSLTLSGSSYEQY

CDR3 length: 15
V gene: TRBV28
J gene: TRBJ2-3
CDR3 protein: ASSTRDRVDSTDTQY

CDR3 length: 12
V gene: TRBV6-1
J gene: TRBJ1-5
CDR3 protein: ASSERGSNQPQH

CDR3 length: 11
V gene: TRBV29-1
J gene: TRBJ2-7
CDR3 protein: SVLGLAGVEQY

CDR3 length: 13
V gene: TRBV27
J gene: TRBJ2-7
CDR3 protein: ASSNAREGWNEQY

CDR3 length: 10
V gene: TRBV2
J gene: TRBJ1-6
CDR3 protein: ARYGRDSPLH

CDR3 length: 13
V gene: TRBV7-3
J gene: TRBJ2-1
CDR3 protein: ASSVAGGVYNEQF

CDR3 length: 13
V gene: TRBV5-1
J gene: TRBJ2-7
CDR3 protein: ASSELAGPSYEQY

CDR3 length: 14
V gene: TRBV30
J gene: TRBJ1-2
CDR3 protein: AWSPTTRQGALSYT

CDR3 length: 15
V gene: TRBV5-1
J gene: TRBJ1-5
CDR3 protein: ASSETGSASSNQPQH

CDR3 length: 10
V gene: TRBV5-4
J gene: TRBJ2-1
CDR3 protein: ASSVGGGEQF

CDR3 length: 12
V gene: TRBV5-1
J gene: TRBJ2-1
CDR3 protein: ASSLVGNHNEQF

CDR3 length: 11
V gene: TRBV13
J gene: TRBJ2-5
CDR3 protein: ASSLVASETQY

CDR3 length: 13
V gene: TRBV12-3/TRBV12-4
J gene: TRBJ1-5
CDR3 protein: ASSPQTFTNQPQH

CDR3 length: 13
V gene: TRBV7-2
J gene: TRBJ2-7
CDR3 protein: ASSWPRDRGDEQY

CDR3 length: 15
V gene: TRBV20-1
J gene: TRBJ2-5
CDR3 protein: SARIRTSSTRWETQY

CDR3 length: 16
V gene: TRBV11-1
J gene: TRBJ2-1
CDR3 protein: ASSPWTSGSFEDNEQF

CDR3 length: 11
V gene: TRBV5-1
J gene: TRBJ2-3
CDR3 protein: ASSLSTRNTQY

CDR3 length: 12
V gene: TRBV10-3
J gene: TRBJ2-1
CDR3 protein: AISKGTQYNEQF

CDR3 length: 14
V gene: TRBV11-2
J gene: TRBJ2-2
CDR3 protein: ASSSRTGLNTGELF

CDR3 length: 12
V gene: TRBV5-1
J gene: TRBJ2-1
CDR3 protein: ASRKQGAYNEQF

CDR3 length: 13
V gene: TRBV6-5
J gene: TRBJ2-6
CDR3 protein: ASSYSHSGANVLT

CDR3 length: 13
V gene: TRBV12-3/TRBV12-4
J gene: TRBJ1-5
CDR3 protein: ASSGSANLGQPQH

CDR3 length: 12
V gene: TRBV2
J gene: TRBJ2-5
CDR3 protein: ASRGGTFQETQY

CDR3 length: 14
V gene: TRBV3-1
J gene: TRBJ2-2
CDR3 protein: ACSLWTSGDTGELF

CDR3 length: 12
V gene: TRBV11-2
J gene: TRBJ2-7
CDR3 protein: ASSLDGTGYEQY

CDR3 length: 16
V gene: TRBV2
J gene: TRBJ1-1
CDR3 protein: ASSEARGAPLSNTEAF